One and the same sample provided the 8 T cell receptor beta chains below, sequenced in a study of blood T cell repertoires in COVID-19. TCRdb's copy holds only in-frame clones and misses some; the assay was immunoSEQ multiplex PCR. The table includes 99,000 or so clones, about 90% detected once. Sequencing was carried out using peripheral blood. All receptors come from a man in his fifties with COVID-19, enrolled during active disease.

V gene TRBV3-1 (or the pseudogene TRBV3-2) combines with J gene TRBJ2-2; D possibly corresponds to TRBD2 (6 bases). The CDR3 has 15 amino acids. V was trimmed by 3 bases and J by 4 bases, leaving 12 bases between them. Germline V gene sequence: CDR1 LGHDT, CDR2 YNNKEL (reference sequence). CDR3 in amino acids: CASSQPGVSTGELFF. Written as DNA, the CDR3 is TGTGCCAGCAGCCAGCCGGGGGTGTCCACCGGGGAGCTGTTTTTT.

The gene calls are TRBV7-9 and TRBJ2-1; no clear D gene. Between the trimmed V and J ends, which lost 1 base and 7 bases, there was a span of 5 bases. Germline lookup yields CDR1 SEHNR and CDR2 FQNEAQ (reference sequence). This CDR3 has 12 residues. CDR3 sequence: CASSLDLNEQFF. CDR3 coding DNA: TGTGCCAGCAGCTTAGACTTGAATGAGCAGTTCTTC.

The genes are TRBV28 and TRBJ2-7, with 9 bases that match TRBD2. There are 17 residues in the CDR3. J was trimmed by 1 base and V by 1 base; bases with no gene match: 8. In germline, CDR1 is MDHEN, CDR2 SYDVKM. CDR3: CASSLSPGSGGSYEQYF. The DNA of the CDR3 is TGTGCCAGCAGTTTATCTCCGGGTAGCGGGGGATCCTACGAGCAGTACTTC.

This clone was seen a few times. The J gene is TRBJ2-5, the V gene TRBV10-3; TRBD1 matches at 7 bases. The trim removed 5 bases at V and 5 bases at J, leaving 8 bases unmatched. CDR3 length: 14 residues. Germline lookup yields CDR1 ENHRY and CDR2 SYGVKD. DNA for the CDR3: TGTGCCATCAGTCTACAGGGGTCGGGGGAGACCCAGTACTTC. Translation: CAISLQGSGETQYF.

This clone was seen a single time. The CDR3 bases are TGTGCCAGTAGTGCAGGGACAGGGGTCACTGAAGCTTTCTTT. Translating gives CASSAGTGVTEAFF. The chain carries TRBV19 and TRBJ1-1; 10 bases fit TRBD1. The CDR3 extends over 14 amino acids. V was clipped by 5 bases and J by 4 bases; unmatched bases: 4. Germline values: CDR1 LNHDA, CDR2 SQIVND (reference sequence). Filled out from reference TRBV19 and TRBJ1-1, the complete variable domain reads DGGITQSPKYLFRKEGQNVTLSCEQNLNHDAMYWYRQDPGQGLRLIYYSQIVNDFQKGDIAEGYSVSREKKESFPLTVTSAQKNPTAFYLCASSAGTGVTEAFFGQGTRLTVV.

This clone is a singleton in its sample. The chain combines TRBV3-1 (or the pseudogene TRBV3-2) with TRBJ1-5; TRBD1 aligns across 9 bases. This CDR3 has 16 residues. Germline CDR1 LGHDT, CDR2 YNNKEL (reference sequence). V dropped 4 bases and J dropped 7; count of bases not matched to a gene: 11. The DNA for the CDR3 is TGTGCCAGCAGCCCCGGCCGGGACAGGGTTGGCCAGCCCCAGCATTTT. Its translation: CASSPGRDRVGQPQHF.

The chain couples TRBV19 to TRBJ2-3, with 8 bases matching TRBD2. V lost 6 bases to trimming and J lost 0 bases; unmatched junction nucleotides: 5. CDR3 length equals 15 residues. The germline gives CDR1 LNHDA, CDR2 SQIVND (reference sequence). CDR3 coding DNA: TGTGCCAGTAGCGTTAGCGGGGTTAGCACAGATACGCAGTATTTT. Residues: CASSVSGVSTDTQYF. The complete variable domain, with remaining parts taken from reference TRBV19 and TRBJ2-3, reads DGGITQSPKYLFRKEGQNVTLSCEQNLNHDAMYWYRQDPGQGLRLIYYSQIVNDFQKGDIAEGYSVSREKKESFPLTVTSAQKNPTAFYLCASSVSGVSTDTQYFGPGTRLTVL.

This chain joins TRBV6-5 and TRBJ1-1; D possibly corresponds to TRBD1 (5 bases). The CDR3 sequence is 13 residues long. CDR1 is MNHEY and CDR2 is SVGAGI in the germline V gene. V dropped 4 bases and J dropped 8 bases, with 14 bases sitting between them. The CDR3: CASSSITPGEAFF. CDR3 in DNA: TGTGCCAGCAGTTCAATCACCCCAGGGGAAGCTTTCTTT.